The clone carrying this TCR beta chain was found many times. The antigen is unknown. This record comes from a study of T cells in Graves' hyperthyroidism and ophthalmopathy. Study-wide points: Ophthalmopathy could be told apart from stable hyperthyroidism with a 13 V-J model.

CDR1 MNHEY and CDR2 SVGEGT come from the germline V gene. This CDR3 is 13 amino acids long. V lost 5 bases and J lost 0, with 7 bases in between. The investigators amplified TCR beta CDR3 regions from RNA transcripts. First-round RT-PCR with HTBI primers amplified the TCR CDR3 region. TCRdb reprocessed the multiplex PCR reads with MiXCR, giving one entry per CDR3 protein. The profile shows a few hundred thousand distinct CDR3 sequences, about 16% of them singletons. This receptor was obtained from a woman in her thirties with Graves' ophthalmopathy. This rearrangement joins TRBV6-2 or TRBV6-3 to TRBJ1-1; D remains unclear. Sequencing was performed on blood. The CDR3: CASSVRMNTEAFF. CDR3 coding DNA: TGTGCCAGCAGTGTACGGATGAACACTGAAGCTTTCTTT.